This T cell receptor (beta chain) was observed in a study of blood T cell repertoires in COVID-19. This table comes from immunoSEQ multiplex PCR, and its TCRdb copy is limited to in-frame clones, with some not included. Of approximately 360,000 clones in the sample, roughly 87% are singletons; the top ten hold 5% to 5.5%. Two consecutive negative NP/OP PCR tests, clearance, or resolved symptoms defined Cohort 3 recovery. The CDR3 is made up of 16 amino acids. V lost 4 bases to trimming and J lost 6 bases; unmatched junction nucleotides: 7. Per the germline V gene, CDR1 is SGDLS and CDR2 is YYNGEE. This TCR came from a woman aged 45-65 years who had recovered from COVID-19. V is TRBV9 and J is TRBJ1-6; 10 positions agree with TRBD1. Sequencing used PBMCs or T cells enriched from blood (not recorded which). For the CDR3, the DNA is TGTGCCAGCAGCCCGGAGGACAGGGGGTTTAATTCACCCCTCCACTTT. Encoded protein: CASSPEDRGFNSPLHF. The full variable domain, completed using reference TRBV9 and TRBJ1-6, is DSGVTQTPKHLITATGQRVTLRCSPRSGDLSVYWYQQSLDQGLQFLIQYYNGEERAKGNILERFSAQQFPDLHSELNLSSLELGDSALYFCASSPEDRGFNSPLHFGNGTRLTVT.